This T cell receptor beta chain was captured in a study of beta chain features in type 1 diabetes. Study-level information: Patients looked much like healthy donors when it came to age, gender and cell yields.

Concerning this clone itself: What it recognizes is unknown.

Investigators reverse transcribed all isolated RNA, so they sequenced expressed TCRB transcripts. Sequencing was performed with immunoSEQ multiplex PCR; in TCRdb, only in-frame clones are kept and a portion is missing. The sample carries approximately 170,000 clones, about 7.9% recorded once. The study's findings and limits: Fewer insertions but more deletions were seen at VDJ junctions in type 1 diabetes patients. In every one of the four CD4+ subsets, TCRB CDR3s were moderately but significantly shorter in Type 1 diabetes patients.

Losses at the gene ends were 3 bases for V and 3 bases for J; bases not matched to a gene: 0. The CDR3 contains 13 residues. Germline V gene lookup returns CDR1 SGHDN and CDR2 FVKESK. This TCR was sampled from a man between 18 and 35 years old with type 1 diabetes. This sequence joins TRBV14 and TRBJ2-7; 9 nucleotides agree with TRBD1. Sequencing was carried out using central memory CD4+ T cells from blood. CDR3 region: CASSQGQGYEQYF. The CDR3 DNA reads TGTGCCAGCAGCCAGGGACAGGGCTACGAGCAGTACTTC.